The source of this T cell receptor beta chain is a study of blood T cell repertoires in COVID-19. The wider study: Collection of acute and convalescent COVID-19 samples took place in the United States, Italy and Spain. T cells, B-cell-depleted T cells, or PBMCs provided the cDNA or gDNA that served as material.

In the study's own analysis: Quantification of nucleated cells was approximated via reference gene primer amplification. Repertoires were generated with immunoSEQ multiplex PCR, while TCRdb's copy carries only in-frame clones and drops some. For V, J and clone size, that table is used; D and trimming come from the DNA. The top ten hold about a tenth of the sample, which has around 98,000 clones, 82% seen once. Germline V gene data show CDR1 as MNHEY and CDR2 as SVGAGI. V was trimmed by 2 bases and J by 5 bases, leaving 12 bases between them. The CDR3 totals 14 residues. The sample consisted of peripheral blood. The rearrangement joins TRBV6-5 to TRBJ2-5; TRBD2 is a possible D gene (6 bases). The source of this sequence is a man aged 65-85 years with active or convalescent COVID-19. The CDR3 protein is CASSYGGFRETQYF. DNA for the CDR3: TGTGCCAGCAGTTACGGAGGGTTTCGGGAGACCCAGTACTTC.